These 31 T cell receptor beta chains originate from one sample sequenced in a study of CD8+CD57+ T cells in acquired aplastic anemia. The study profiled TCR beta VDJ and CDR3 using genomic DNA as template. TCRdb reanalysed the reads using MiXCR and keeps one entry per CDR3 protein. This table has about 81,000 distinct CDR3 sequences, approximately 46% appearing once. Sample: sorted CD4+, CD8+, or CD8+CD57+ T cells (not recorded which) from PBMCs. All receptors come from a human donor in good health, serving as a control.

This clonotype was counted only a few times. V is TRBV19 and J is TRBJ2-7; D is perhaps TRBD1 (6 bases). In germline, CDR1 is LNHDA, CDR2 SQIVND (reference sequence). CDR3 length: 13 residues. With 3 bases removed from V and 7 bases from J, the gap between germline ends came to 13 bases. CDR3 sequence (DNA): TGTGCCAGTAGTATCCCAGGGGTGGTGGAGCAGTACTTC. This codes for CASSIPGVVEQYF. The variable domain in full, completed from reference TRBV19 and TRBJ2-7, reads DGGITQSPKYLFRKEGQNVTLSCEQNLNHDAMYWYRQDPGQGLRLIYYSQIVNDFQKGDIAEGYSVSREKKESFPLTVTSAQKNPTAFYLCASSIPGVVEQYFGPGTRLTVT.

Many counts were recorded for this clonotype. This sequence joins TRBV7-6 and TRBJ1-5; the D is unclear. CDR1 SGHVS and CDR2 FNYEAQ come from the germline V gene. This CDR3 comprises 13 residues. V lost 5 bases to trimming and J lost 2 bases, with 7 bases between them. The chain's CDR3 is CASSPSGNQPQHF. The CDR3, as DNA: TGTGCCAGCAGCCCCTCTGGCAATCAGCCCCAGCATTTT.

The chain links TRBV6-1 to TRBJ1-4, with D possibly matching TRBD1 (5 bases). Between the trimmed V and J ends, which lost 4 bases and 4 bases, there was a span of 10 bases. Germline-derived CDR1 and CDR2 are MNHNS and SASEGT. This CDR3 comprises 14 residues. The CDR3 DNA reads as TGTGCCAGCAGTGGGGGCGCGGGTAATGAAAAACTGTTTTTT. It translates to CASSGGAGNEKLFF.

The V and J genes are TRBV12-3 or TRBV12-4 and TRBJ2-7; 9 bases are shared with TRBD1. Trimming at V came to 6 bases and at J to 7 bases, leaving 10 bases not matched to a gene. CDR3 size: 14 residues. The CDR3 here is CASSTGTGLGEQYF. The CDR3, as DNA: TGTGCCAGCAGCACCGGGACAGGGCTGGGTGAGCAGTACTTC.

This chain joins TRBV13 and TRBJ2-1; D ambiguous. The CDR3 totals 13 residues. V was cut by 2 bases and J by 10 bases, with 12 bases left in between. Germline-derived CDR1 and CDR2 are PRHDT and FYEKMQ (reference sequence). This chain's CDR3 is CASSLQGSIEQFF. In DNA, the CDR3 is TGTGCCAGCAGCTTACAAGGTAGTATCGAGCAGTTCTTC.

This clonotype has only one observation. CDR3 region: CASSLSGGNTIYF. CDR3 sequence (DNA): TGTGCCAGCAGCTTGTCAGGGGGGAACACCATATATTTT. The chain is built from TRBV5-4 and TRBJ1-3, with 7 bases fitting TRBD1. CDR1 is SGHNT, CDR2 YYREEE, per germline (reference sequence). This CDR3 spans 13 amino acids. Trimming took 1 base from V and 7 from J; bases not matched to a gene: 2.

CDR3 amino acids: CASKDRASYEQYV. CDR3 coding DNA: TGTGCCAGCAAGGACAGGGCGAGCTACGAGCAGTACGTC. The J gene is TRBJ2-7, the V gene TRBV6-1; 8 bases line up with TRBD1. Germline CDR1 MNHNS, CDR2 SASEGT. The CDR3 has 13 residues. V shed 7 bases and J 3 bases; nucleotides not matched to a gene: 5.

The rearrangement uses TRBV10-1 and TRBJ1-3; D possibly corresponds to TRBD1 (5 bases). Trimming removed 10 bases at V and 4 bases at J, with 14 bases between. Germline assignment: CDR1 WNHNN and CDR2 SYGVQD (reference sequence). The CDR3 totals 13 residues. CDR3 residues: CATSRGQGNTIYF. In nucleotides, the CDR3 is TGCGCCACCTCGAGGGGCCAAGGAAACACCATATATTTT.

In this sample, this clonotype turned up once. With a much larger clone just one base away, this may be a read error. The V call is TRBV24-1, the J call TRBJ2-7; no reliable D call. Germline CDR1 and CDR2: KGHDR and SFDVKD. V lost 3 bases to trimming and J lost 5 bases, with 10 bases between them. The CDR3 runs 13 residues. The CDR3 is CATSDAAHHEQYF. The CDR3 DNA follows: TGTGCCACCAGTGATGCAGCCCACCACGAGCAGTACTTC.

There are a few counts of this clonotype. CDR3 DNA sequence: TGTGCCAGCAGCTGGGGGACAGGCACAGATACGCAGTATTTT. It specifies CASSWGTGTDTQYF. The chain has TRBV5-8 and TRBJ2-3, with 7 positions matching TRBD1. The length of the CDR3 is 14 residues. V shed 3 bases, J shed 1 base, and the junction held 2 bases outside the gene matches. Per germline, CDR1 SGHTS and CDR2 YDEGEE.

This clonotype was detected a few times. The chain recombines TRBV6-1 with TRBJ2-5; D gene unclear. Germline V gene sequence: CDR1 MNHNS, CDR2 SASEGT. This CDR3 region has 15 residues. Trimming left V 7 bases short and J 1 base short, with 16 bases between. CDR3 region: CASIKRAGPQETQYF. CDR3 DNA sequence: TGTGCCAGCATTAAAAGGGCCGGACCCCAAGAGACCCAGTACTTC.

The chain joins TRBV9 to TRBJ2-1, with TRBD2 identical over 12 bases. V was pared by 0 bases and J by 9 bases, with 4 bases of the junction left unmatched. Looked up from germline, CDR1 is SGDLS and CDR2 is YYNGEE. This CDR3 has 15 amino acids. CDR3 bases: TGTGCCAGCAGCGTAGCTAGGACTAGCGGGGCTGAGCAGTTCTTC. It translates to CASSVARTSGAEQFF.

This chain joins TRBV19 and TRBJ1-4; TRBD1 is a possible D gene (5 bases). V was clipped by 6 bases and J by 7 bases, with 15 bases between them. In germline, CDR1 is LNHDA, CDR2 SQIVND (reference sequence). CDR3 length equals 14 residues. The CDR3 spells CASSRVWGSEKLFF. In nucleotides, the CDR3 is TGTGCCAGTAGCAGGGTGTGGGGGAGTGAAAAACTGTTTTTT.

This clonotype has ten or more counts. The chain recombines TRBV7-8 with TRBJ2-7; 9 bases are a match to TRBD2. Trimming took 5 bases from V and 0 from J; bases not matched to a gene: 5. Germline assignment: CDR1 SGHVS and CDR2 FQNEAQ. The CDR3 has 15 amino acids. As DNA, the CDR3 is TGTGCCAGCAGCCTGTCGACTAGCGGCTCCTACGAGCAGTACTTC. This gives the protein CASSLSTSGSYEQYF.

This clonotype was seen repeatedly, ten times or more. The chain recombines TRBV12-3 or TRBV12-4 with TRBJ1-2, with D unclear. The CDR3 is made up of 11 amino acids. The V end was cut by 4 bases, the J end by 2 bases, with 2 bases between. The CDR3 sequence: CASSSNYGYTF. The CDR3 DNA is TGTGCCAGCAGTTCCAACTATGGCTACACCTTC.

With respect to this clonotype: An end of the junction does not agree with germline; a read error may underlie this. The CDR3 DNA follows: TGTGCCAGCAGCTGGGGCGGGAGGGCCGACGAGCGGTACTTC. Translated, it gives CASSWGGRADERYF. The chain is built from TRBV11-2 and TRBJ2-7; TRBD2 matches at 9 bases. The germline V gene encodes CDR1 SGHAT and CDR2 FQNNGV. This CDR3 has 14 amino acids.

In DNA, the CDR3 is TGTGCCAGCAGCTTAGCGTGGGTTGTGGGGGCGACTAATGAAAAACTGTTTTTT. Its protein product is CASSLAWVVGATNEKLFF. The chain couples TRBV7-8 to TRBJ1-4; maybe TRBD1 (6 bases). CDR3 length: 18 amino acids. V was shortened by 0 bases and J by 2 bases, with 16 bases between the two germline ends. In germline, CDR1 is SGHVS, CDR2 FQNEAQ.

CDR3 loop: CASSDLAGSSYEQYF. The CDR3, as DNA: TGTGCCAGCAGCGACCTGGCCGGGAGCTCCTACGAGCAGTACTTC. V is TRBV7-2 and J is TRBJ2-7, with a tentative D call TRBD2 (6 bases). The CDR3 consists of 15 residues. Trimming cost V 5 bases and J 0 bases, with 14 bases left between them. From germline, CDR1 is SGHTA and CDR2 FQGNSA.

This chain uses TRBV29-1 with TRBJ2-7; D not resolved. The germline CDR1 and CDR2 sequences are SQVTM and ANQGSEA. Trimming took 4 bases from V and 4 from J, leaving 14 bases between them. This CDR3 contains 13 residues. The CDR3 region is CSVVVRQGYEQYF. DNA of the CDR3: TGCAGCGTTGTAGTCAGACAAGGGTACGAGCAGTACTTC.

This clonotype has at least ten counts. The chain recombines TRBV29-1 with TRBJ2-1; 11 bases are a match to TRBD2. Germline V gene data show CDR1 as SQVTM and CDR2 as ANQGSEA. V trimming: 3 bases; J trimming: 7 bases; junction bases outside the gene matches: 2. CDR3 length: 13 residues. The chain's CDR3 is CSVDGLAGNEQFF. CDR3 bases: TGCAGCGTTGACGGACTAGCGGGTAATGAGCAGTTCTTC.

This clonotype has at least ten counts. The gene calls are TRBV20-1 and TRBJ2-7; a possible D gene is TRBD1 (6 bases). CDR1 and CDR2 from the germline V gene are DFQATT and SNEGSKA (reference sequence). V was clipped by 4 bases and J by 5 bases, with 15 bases between them. The CDR3 consists of 13 residues. This CDR3 reads CSAKRDTLNEQYF. The CDR3 DNA follows: TGCAGTGCTAAACGGGACACCCTAAACGAGCAGTACTTC.

In its sample, this clonotype was seen many times. The gene calls are TRBV9 and TRBJ2-7; TRBD1 aligns across 7 bases. The J segment lost 5 bases and the V segment lost 5 bases, leaving 10 bases of the junction unmatched. The CDR3 has 14 residues. CDR1 SGDLS and CDR2 YYNGEE come from the germline V gene. CDR3 amino acids: CASSAGGETDEQYF. The CDR3 nucleotides read TGTGCCAGCAGTGCAGGGGGAGAAACCGACGAGCAGTACTTC.

This clonotype came up many times. The chain uses TRBV20-1 and TRBJ1-2, with no clear D. This CDR3 region has 11 residues. Germline-derived CDR1 and CDR2 are DFQATT and SNEGSKA (reference sequence). V was cut by 3 bases and J by 8 bases, with 10 bases left in between. For the CDR3, the DNA is TGCAGTGCTAGTGGAATAGAGGGCTACACCTTC. Protein sequence: CSASGIEGYTF.

The gene calls are TRBV15 and TRBJ2-1, with 10 nucleotides matching TRBD1. The germline gives CDR1 LNHNV, CDR2 YYDKDF (reference sequence). Trimming at V came to 4 bases and at J to 9 bases, leaving 12 bases not matched to a gene. The CDR3 consists of 16 residues. The CDR3 is CATSIGGQGTRVEQFF. CDR3 bases: TGTGCCACCAGCATAGGGGGACAGGGGACGCGTGTTGAGCAGTTCTTC.

This clonotype appeared a few times. This sequence joins TRBV29-1 and TRBJ2-3, with D possibly TRBD1 on 5 matching bases. The ends were cut back, 6 bases at V and 1 base at J, with 14 bases in the middle. Looked up from germline, CDR1 is SQVTM and CDR2 is ANQGSEA. There are 14 residues in the CDR3. In DNA, the CDR3 is TGCAGCGTGGCTCCCAGGGTCCGCACAGATACGCAGTATTTT. Residues: CSVAPRVRTDTQYF.

This clonotype was detected only a few times. The gene calls are TRBV12-3 or TRBV12-4 and TRBJ1-1, with D possibly TRBD1 on 6 matching bases. CDR3 length: 12 residues. Trimming pared 5 bases from V and 7 bases from J, leaving 11 bases between. The CDR3 bases are TGTGCCAGCAGTCCGGACAGCCTTGAAGCTTTCTTT. This encodes CASSPDSLEAFF.

The chain is built from TRBV11-2 and TRBJ2-3; tentative D call: TRBD1 (5 bases). Trimming removed 1 base from V and 4 bases from J, with 12 bases in between. Germline CDR1 and CDR2: SGHAT and FQNNGV. The CDR3 length is 15 residues. This CDR3 reads CASSLVRVGPDTQYF. The CDR3 bases are TGTGCCAGCAGCTTAGTCAGGGTGGGTCCAGATACGCAGTATTTT.

This clonotype was found a few times. V gene TRBV27 combines with J gene TRBJ2-7; D uncertain. CDR1 and CDR2 (germline): MNHEY, SMNVEV (reference sequence). The CDR3 totals 14 residues. Trimming cost V 3 bases and J 0 bases, with 9 bases left between them. Written as DNA, the CDR3 is TGTGCCAGCAGTTTTGGAGCAGCCTCCTACGAGCAGTACTTC. This encodes CASSFGAASYEQYF.

This chain links TRBV15 with TRBJ2-5; D gene unclear. Trimming took off 8 bases at V and 5 bases at J, with 6 bases between the two ends. The germline CDR1 and CDR2 sequences are LNHNV and YYDKDF (reference sequence). This CDR3 is built from 10 residues. The CDR3 DNA reads as TGTGCCACCGGACGGGAGACCCAGTACTTC. As protein: CATGRETQYF.

The chain is built from TRBV14 and TRBJ2-3; 9 bases agree with TRBD2. The CDR3 extends over 13 amino acids. V gave up 6 bases and J gave up 5 bases; unmatched junction bases: 3. CDR1 and CDR2 (germline): SGHDN, FVKESK. The CDR3 loop is CASRGSGGDTQYF. The CDR3 region has the DNA TGTGCCAGCAGGGGTAGCGGGGGAGATACGCAGTATTTT. The full variable domain, with the rest looked up from reference TRBV14 and TRBJ2-3, is EAGVTQFPSHSVIEKGQTVTLRCDPISGHDNLYWYRRVMGKEIKFLLHFVKESKQDESGMPNNRFLAERTGGTYSTLKVQPAELEDSGVYFCASRGSGGDTQYFGPGTRLTVL.

The chain joins TRBV29-1 to TRBJ2-2, with D perhaps matching TRBD1 (6 bases). The CDR3 consists of 16 residues. V was trimmed by 0 bases and J by 5 bases, leaving 16 bases between them. Per the germline V gene, CDR1 is SQVTM and CDR2 is ANQGSEA. Written as DNA, the CDR3 is TGCAGCGTTGAAGATTGGAACACAGGGAAAACCGGGGAGCTGTTTTTT. Residues: CSVEDWNTGKTGELFF.